Below, 10 T cell receptor beta chains from the same sample are listed, as sequenced in a study of T cell repertoires in cytomegalovirus infection. TCRdb re-called the reads with MiXCR, one entry per CDR3 protein. In the table there are 150,000 or so distinct CDR3 sequences, less than 25% of which are singletons. Which antigens these TCRs recognize remains unknown. This sample comprised CD8+ T cells from cultured PBMCs, obtained from culture after CMV antigen stimulation. Source of these receptors: a human donor in good health (CMV status not recorded). Some clones in this sample may be carry-over from other donors' samples.

The chain carries TRBV2 and TRBJ2-1; TRBD1 aligns across 7 bases. The CDR3 runs 11 residues. Trimming took 8 bases from V and 8 from J; bases not matched to a gene: 3. The germline V gene has CDR1 SNHLY and CDR2 FYNNEI. DNA for the CDR3: TGTGCCAGCCCGACAGGGCATGAGCAGTTCTTC. Protein product: CASPTGHEQFF.

This chain connects TRBV5-4 to TRBJ2-2; 7 positions agree with TRBD1. J was trimmed by 7 bases and V by 4 bases; bases with no gene match: 4. This CDR3 is 13 amino acids long. Germline V lookup: CDR1 SGHNT, CDR2 YYREEE (reference sequence). CDR3 protein: CASSQQGNGELFF. CDR3 nucleotides: TGTGCCAGCAGCCAACAGGGGAACGGGGAGCTGTTTTTT.

This sequence joins TRBV7-9 and TRBJ1-5, with 8 bases identical to TRBD1. CDR3 size: 14 residues. Germline CDR1 SEHNR, CDR2 FQNEAQ (reference sequence). With V trimmed by 4 bases and J by 5 bases, 4 bases remained unmatched. CDR3 nucleotides: TGTGCCAGCAGCTCCCAGGGGGCCGATCAGCCCCAGCATTTT. It encodes CASSSQGADQPQHF.

This clonotype was found a few times. The rearrangement uses TRBV9 and TRBJ1-1; weak D call: TRBD1 (5 bases). CDR1 is SGDLS, CDR2 YYNGEE, per germline. The length of the CDR3 is 14 residues. Trimming left V 2 bases short and J 0 bases short, with 8 bases between. CDR3 sequence: CASSVRALNTEAFF. In DNA form, the CDR3 reads TGTGCCAGCAGCGTCAGGGCACTGAACACTGAAGCTTTCTTT.

This clonotype was counted a few times. The chain links TRBV9 to TRBJ2-5; no definite D call. Germline assignment: CDR1 SGDLS and CDR2 YYNGEE. V was shortened by 0 bases and J by 0 bases, with 3 bases between the two germline ends. This CDR3 spans 13 amino acids. CDR3 sequence: CASSVGDQETQYF. The CDR3 DNA is TGTGCCAGCAGCGTAGGGGACCAAGAGACCCAGTACTTC.

This rearrangement joins TRBV12-3 or TRBV12-4 to TRBJ2-1; TRBD2 matches 7 bases. This CDR3 region has 17 residues. J lost 4 bases, V lost 5 bases, and 14 bases had no gene match. The CDR3 loop is CASSPPGPGGGYNEQFF. The CDR3 coding sequence is TGTGCCAGCAGTCCCCCAGGTCCGGGCGGGGGATACAATGAGCAGTTCTTC.

V is TRBV6-6 and J is TRBJ2-7; D is uncertain. Trimming took 6 bases from V and 2 from J, leaving 5 bases between them. The CDR3 covers 11 residues. Germline CDR1 and CDR2: MNHNY and SVGAGI (reference sequence). CDR3 sequence reads: CASSAAYEQYF. The CDR3 DNA reads as TGTGCCAGCAGCGCAGCCTACGAGCAGTACTTC.

This clonotype has just a few counts. This sequence joins TRBV6-2 or TRBV6-3 and TRBJ2-3, with 8 bases fitting TRBD1. Germline V CDR1 and CDR2: MNHEY, SVGEGT. The CDR3 spans 16 residues. Losses at the gene ends were 11 bases for V and 4 bases for J; bases not matched to a gene: 17. CDR3 bases: TGTGCCGTACGCCTACTGTTTGGACAGGGCCCAGATACGCAGTATTTT. The encoded protein is CAVRLLFGQGPDTQYF.

This clonotype was detected only a few times. This chain links TRBV6-6 with TRBJ2-1; D might be TRBD2 (6 bases). The CDR3 extends over 14 amino acids. The germline gives CDR1 MNHNY, CDR2 SVGAGI (reference sequence). Trimming took 1 base from V and 4 from J, leaving 8 bases between them. CDR3 sequence reads: CASSYYGGYNEQFF. CDR3 coding DNA: TGTGCCAGCAGTTACTACGGGGGTTACAATGAGCAGTTCTTC.

The gene calls are TRBV4-3 and TRBJ2-3, with 12 bases that match TRBD1. Germline CDR1 and CDR2: LGHNA and YSLEER. V was clipped by 5 bases and J by 6 bases; unmatched bases: 12. This CDR3 has 17 amino acids. CDR3 sequence: CASSSEVGDRGLDTQYF. The CDR3, as DNA: TGCGCCAGCAGCTCGGAAGTCGGGGACAGGGGGCTCGATACGCAGTATTTT.